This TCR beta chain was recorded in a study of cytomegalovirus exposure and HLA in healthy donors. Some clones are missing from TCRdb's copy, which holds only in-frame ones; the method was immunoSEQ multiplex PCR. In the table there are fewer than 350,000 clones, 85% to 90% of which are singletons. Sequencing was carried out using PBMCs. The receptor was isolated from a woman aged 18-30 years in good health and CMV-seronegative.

CDR3 sequence (DNA): TGCGCCAGCAGCTTGGGAGCTTGGTACGAGCAGTACTTC. Its translation is CASSLGAWYEQYF. This chain connects TRBV5-1 to TRBJ2-7; no firm D call. Germline-derived CDR1 and CDR2 are SGHRS and YFSETQ. CDR3 length equals 13 residues. V lost 0 bases and J lost 4, with 8 bases in between.